Detailed here is one T cell receptor beta chain. The CDR3 is 14 amino acids. From germline, CDR1 is MGHRA and CDR2 YSYEKL. J gave up 8 bases and V 1 base, and 5 bases lay outside the gene matches. Only in-frame clones appear in the TCRdb table, and some are missing; sequencing was by immunoSEQ multiplex PCR. Of some 1,400 clones detected, 9.5% to 12% appear once; the ten largest clones hold more than 4%. The data derive from a study of tumour-infiltrating T cells in Burkitt lymphoma. The overall study: This cohort included all epidemiological subtypes of Burkitt lymphoma.

The chain employs TRBV4-1 and TRBJ2-1; 7 nucleotides agree with TRBD2. The sequencing sample was made of tumor tissue. This TCR came from a human donor with Burkitt lymphoma. In DNA form, the CDR3 reads TGCGCCAGCAGCCAAGCGGGGGGTAGATATGAGCAGTTCTTC. Encoded protein: CASSQAGGRYEQFF.